Given below is one T cell receptor beta chain in context. Its antigen is currently not known. Base qualities are not provided; no much larger clone lies one nucleotide away. The library was obtained by the immunoSEQ multiplex PCR assay. The clones in this table, taken by TCRdb from immuneACCESS, are in-frame only. Not every clone is retained; where verified, under half of the shortfall comes from an unresolved V gene, and the cause of the rest is unknown. The sample records tens of thousands of clones, roughly 80% of which are singletons. Of the sample, 2.6% falls within the top ten clones. This specimen comes from a study of PD-1 blockade in mismatch repair-deficient tumors (dated by TCRdb to the late 2010s). Regarding the study in general: The trial enrolled more than 85 consecutive patients with 12 mismatch repair-deficient cancer types between 2013 and late 2016, all previously treated and progressing. Tumor-associated T cell clones in the peripheral blood of patients responding to PD-1 blockade were tracked using deep sequencing of TCR CDR3 regions. The paper as a whole reports these results and caveats: Clones residing in the tumor, which were often undetectable in blood before treatment, expanded quickly after pembrolizumab and then contracted, generally before radiologic responses.

Reading the germline V gene gives CDR1 KGHSH and CDR2 LQKENI. Relative to germline, V is 3 bases shorter and J is 6 bases shorter, with 13 bases between their ends. From the cysteine through the phenylalanine, the CDR3 covers 14 amino acids. The DNA shown is the 42-base CDR3, in frame from base 1. The time point label here, explained by the study, means: peripheral blood 12 weeks after first pembrolizumab dose. Mismatch repair deficiency in every enrolled patient was established by polymerase chain reaction or immunohistochemistry. TCR sequencing was performed for three patients who responded to pembrolizumab therapy. The phase II trial prospectively evaluated PD-1 blockade with pembrolizumab in advanced mismatch repair-deficient cancers, independent of tissue of origin. Serial peripheral blood T cell samples were collected before and at multiple times after starting PD-1 blockade. Blood sampling times were expressed in weeks after the first pembrolizumab dose.

The sequenced sample was peripheral blood, obtained 12 weeks after starting pembrolizumab. The receptor was derived from an adult with mismatch repair-deficient cancer. The chain couples TRBV18 to TRBJ2-3, with no D gene named confidently. CDR3 loop: CASSPETNFDTQYF. At the DNA level, the sequence is TGTGCCAGCTCACCCGAGACAAATTTTGATACGCAGTATTTT.